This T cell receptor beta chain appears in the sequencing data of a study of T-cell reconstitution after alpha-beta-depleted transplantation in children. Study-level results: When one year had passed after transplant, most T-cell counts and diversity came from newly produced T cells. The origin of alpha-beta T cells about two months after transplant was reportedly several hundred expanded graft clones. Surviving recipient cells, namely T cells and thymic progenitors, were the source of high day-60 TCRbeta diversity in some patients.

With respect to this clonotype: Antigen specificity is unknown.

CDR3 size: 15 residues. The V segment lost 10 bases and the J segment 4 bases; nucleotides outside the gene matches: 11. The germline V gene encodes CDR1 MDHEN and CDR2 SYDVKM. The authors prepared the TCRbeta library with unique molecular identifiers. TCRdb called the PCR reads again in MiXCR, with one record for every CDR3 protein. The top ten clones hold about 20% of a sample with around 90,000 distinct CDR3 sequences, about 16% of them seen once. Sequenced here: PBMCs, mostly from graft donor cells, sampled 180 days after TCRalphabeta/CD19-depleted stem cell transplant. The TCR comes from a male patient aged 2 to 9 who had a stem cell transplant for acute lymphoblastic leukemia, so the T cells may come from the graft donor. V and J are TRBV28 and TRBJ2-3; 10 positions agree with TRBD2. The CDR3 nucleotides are TGTGCCACCCGGATCGGAGCGGGGGGGGCAGATACGCAGTATTTT. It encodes CATRIGAGGADTQYF.